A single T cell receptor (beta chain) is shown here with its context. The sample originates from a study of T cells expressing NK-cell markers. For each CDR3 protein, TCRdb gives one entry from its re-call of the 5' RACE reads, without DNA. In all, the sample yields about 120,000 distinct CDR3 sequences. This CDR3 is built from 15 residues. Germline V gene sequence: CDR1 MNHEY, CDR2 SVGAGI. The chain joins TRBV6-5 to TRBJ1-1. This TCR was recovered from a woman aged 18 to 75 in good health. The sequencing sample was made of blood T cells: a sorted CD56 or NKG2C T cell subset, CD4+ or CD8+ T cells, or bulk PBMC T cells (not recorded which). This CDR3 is CASSYGGPMLTEAFF.